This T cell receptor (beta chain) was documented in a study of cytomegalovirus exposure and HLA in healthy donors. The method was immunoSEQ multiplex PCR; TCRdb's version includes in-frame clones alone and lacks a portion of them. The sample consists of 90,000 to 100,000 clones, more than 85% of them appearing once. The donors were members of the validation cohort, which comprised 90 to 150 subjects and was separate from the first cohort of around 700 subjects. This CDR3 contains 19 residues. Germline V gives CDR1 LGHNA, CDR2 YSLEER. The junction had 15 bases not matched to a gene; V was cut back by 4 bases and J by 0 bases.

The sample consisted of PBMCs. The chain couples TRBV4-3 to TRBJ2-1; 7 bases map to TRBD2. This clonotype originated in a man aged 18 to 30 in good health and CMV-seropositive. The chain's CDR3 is CASSPRGGSGGRSYNEQFF. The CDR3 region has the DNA TGCGCCAGCAGCCCAAGGGGTGGTTCGGGAGGCCGCTCCTACAATGAGCAGTTCTTC.